This T cell receptor beta chain stems from a study of blood T cell repertoires in COVID-19. Study information: The United States, Italy and Spain supplied acute and convalescent COVID-19 samples.

Germline trimming cut 2 bases from V and 4 bases from J; bases unmatched to any gene: 4. Looked up from germline, CDR1 is SQVTM and CDR2 is ANQGSEA. This CDR3 contains 13 residues. Per the original methods: Nucleated cell number was recorded as an estimate derived from reference gene primer amplification. Sequenced by immunoSEQ multiplex PCR; TCRdb stores in-frame clones only, minus some. V, J and clone size reflect that table, while D and trimming were determined from the DNA. The table lists roughly 180,000 clones, around four fifths of them singletons, with around 3.6% in the top ten. This rearrangement joins TRBV29-1 to TRBJ1-2, with 7 bases fitting TRBD1. The sequenced sample was PBMCs or T cells enriched from blood (not recorded which). The clonotype was recovered from a woman aged 50 to 60 in a cohort exposed to, infected with or recovered from COVID-19 (not recorded which). CDR3 nucleotides: TGCAGCGTTGAAACAGGGGATCGCTATGGCTACACCTTC. Protein: CSVETGDRYGYTF.